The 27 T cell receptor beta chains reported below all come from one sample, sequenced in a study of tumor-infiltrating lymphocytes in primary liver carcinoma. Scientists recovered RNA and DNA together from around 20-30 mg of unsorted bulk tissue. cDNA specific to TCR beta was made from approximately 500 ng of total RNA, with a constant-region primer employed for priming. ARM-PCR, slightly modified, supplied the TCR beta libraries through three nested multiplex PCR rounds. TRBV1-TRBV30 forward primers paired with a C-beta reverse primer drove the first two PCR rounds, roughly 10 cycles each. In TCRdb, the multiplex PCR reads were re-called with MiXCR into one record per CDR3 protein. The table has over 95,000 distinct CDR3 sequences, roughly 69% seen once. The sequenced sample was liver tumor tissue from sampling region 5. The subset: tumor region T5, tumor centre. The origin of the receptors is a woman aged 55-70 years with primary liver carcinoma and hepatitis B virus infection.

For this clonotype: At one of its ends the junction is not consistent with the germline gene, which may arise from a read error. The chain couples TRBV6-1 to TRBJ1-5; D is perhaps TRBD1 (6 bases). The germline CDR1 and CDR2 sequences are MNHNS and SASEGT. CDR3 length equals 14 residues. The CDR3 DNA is TGTACCAGCAGGGACAAGGTTCTCAATCAGCCTCAGCATTTT. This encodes CTSRDKVLNQPQHF.

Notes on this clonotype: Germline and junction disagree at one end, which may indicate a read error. The CDR3 DNA follows: TGCGCCAGCATCCAAGATGGGCAGGGAGCGAGGGAGGACACTGAAGCTTTCTTT. It is translated as CASIQDGQGAREDTEAFF. The rearrangement joins TRBV4-1 to TRBJ1-1; possibly TRBD1 for D (5 bases). CDR3 length equals 18 residues. The germline V gene encodes CDR1 MGHRA and CDR2 YSYEKL.

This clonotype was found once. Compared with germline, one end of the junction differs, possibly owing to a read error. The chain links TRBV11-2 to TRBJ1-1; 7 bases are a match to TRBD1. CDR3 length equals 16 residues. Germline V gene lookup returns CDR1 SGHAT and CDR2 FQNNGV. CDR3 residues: CASSSSRGQKSTEAFF. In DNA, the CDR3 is TGTGCCAGTAGCTCTTCCAGGGGACAGAAGAGTACTGAAGCTTTCTTT. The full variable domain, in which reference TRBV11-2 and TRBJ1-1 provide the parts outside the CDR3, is EAGVAQSPRYKIIEKRQSVAFWCNPISGHATLYWYQQILGQGPKLLIQFQNNGVVDDSQLPKDRFSAERLKGVDSTLKIQPAKLEDSAVYLCASSSSRGQKSTEAFFGQGTRLTVV.

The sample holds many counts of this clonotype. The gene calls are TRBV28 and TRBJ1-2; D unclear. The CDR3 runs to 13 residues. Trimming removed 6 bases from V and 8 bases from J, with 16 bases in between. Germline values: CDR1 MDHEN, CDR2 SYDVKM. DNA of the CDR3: TGTGCCAGCAGCCCCCGGACCACGCGGGGCTACACCTTC. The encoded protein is CASSPRTTRGYTF.

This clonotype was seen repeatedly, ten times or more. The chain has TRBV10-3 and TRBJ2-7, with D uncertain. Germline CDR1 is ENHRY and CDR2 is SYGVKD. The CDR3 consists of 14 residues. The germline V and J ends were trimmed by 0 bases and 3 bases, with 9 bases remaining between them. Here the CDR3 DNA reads TGTGCCATCAGTGAGTCCGGGCGGAGCTACGAGCAGTACTTC. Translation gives CAISESGRSYEQYF.

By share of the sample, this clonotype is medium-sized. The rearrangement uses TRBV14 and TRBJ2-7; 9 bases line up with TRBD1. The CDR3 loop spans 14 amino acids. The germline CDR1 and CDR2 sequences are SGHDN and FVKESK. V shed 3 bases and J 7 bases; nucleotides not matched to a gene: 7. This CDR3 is CASSHQSTGGEQYF. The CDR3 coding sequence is TGTGCCAGCAGCCATCAATCGACAGGGGGGGAGCAGTACTTC.

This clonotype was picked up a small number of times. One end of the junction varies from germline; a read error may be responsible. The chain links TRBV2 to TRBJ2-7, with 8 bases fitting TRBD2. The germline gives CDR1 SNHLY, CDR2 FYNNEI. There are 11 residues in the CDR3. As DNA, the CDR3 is TGTGCTAGCAGAGGACTAGCTGAAGAGTACTTC. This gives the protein CASRGLAEEYF.

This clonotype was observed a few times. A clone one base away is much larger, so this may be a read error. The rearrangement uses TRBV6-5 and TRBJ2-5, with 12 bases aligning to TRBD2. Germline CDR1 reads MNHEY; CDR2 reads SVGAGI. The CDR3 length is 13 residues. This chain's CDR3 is CTSSRLAGATQYF. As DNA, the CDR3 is TGTACCAGCAGTCGACTAGCGGGGGCGACCCAGTACTTC.

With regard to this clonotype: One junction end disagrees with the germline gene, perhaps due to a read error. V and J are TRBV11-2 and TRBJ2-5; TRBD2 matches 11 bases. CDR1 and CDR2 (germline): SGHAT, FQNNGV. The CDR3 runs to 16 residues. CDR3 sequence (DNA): TGTGCCAGCAGCTACTCACGTGGTAGCGGGAGGGAGATCCAGTACTTC. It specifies CASSYSRGSGREIQYF.

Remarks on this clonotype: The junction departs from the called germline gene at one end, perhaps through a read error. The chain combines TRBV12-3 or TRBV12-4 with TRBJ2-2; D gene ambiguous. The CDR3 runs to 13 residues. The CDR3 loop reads CACILEMGGELFF. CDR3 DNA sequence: TGCGCCTGCATTTTAGAGATGGGCGGGGAGCTGTTTTTT.

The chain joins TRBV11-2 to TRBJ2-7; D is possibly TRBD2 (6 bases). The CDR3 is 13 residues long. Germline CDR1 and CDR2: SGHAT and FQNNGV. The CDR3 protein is CVRSLDWRDEQYF. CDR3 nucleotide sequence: TGTGTCAGGAGCTTAGATTGGAGGGACGAGCAGTACTTC. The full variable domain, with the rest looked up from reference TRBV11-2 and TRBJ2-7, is EAGVAQSPRYKIIEKRQSVAFWCNPISGHATLYWYQQILGQGPKLLIQFQNNGVVDDSQLPKDRFSAERLKGVDSTLKIQPAKLEDSAVYLCVRSLDWRDEQYFGPGTRLTVT.

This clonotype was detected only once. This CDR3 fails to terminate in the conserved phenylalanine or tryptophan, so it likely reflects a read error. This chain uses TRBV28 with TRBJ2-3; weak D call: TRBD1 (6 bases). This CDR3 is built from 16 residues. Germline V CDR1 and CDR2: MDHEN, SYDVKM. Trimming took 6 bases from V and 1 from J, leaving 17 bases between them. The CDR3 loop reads CASSSRGGAGTDTQYL. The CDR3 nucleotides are TGTGCCAGCAGCTCCCGAGGGGGAGCCGGCACAGATACGCAGTATTTA.

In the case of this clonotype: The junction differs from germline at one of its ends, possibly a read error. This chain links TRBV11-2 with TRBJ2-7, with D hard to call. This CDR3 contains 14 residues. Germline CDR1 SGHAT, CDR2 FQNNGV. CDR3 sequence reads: CACSLARRAYEQYF. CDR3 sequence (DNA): TGTGCCTGTAGCTTAGCACGGAGAGCCTACGAGCAATACTTC. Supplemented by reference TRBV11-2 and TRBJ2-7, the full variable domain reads EAGVAQSPRYKIIEKRQSVAFWCNPISGHATLYWYQQILGQGPKLLIQFQNNGVVDDSQLPKDRFSAERLKGVDSTLKIQPAKLEDSAVYLCACSLARRAYEQYFGPGTRLTVT.

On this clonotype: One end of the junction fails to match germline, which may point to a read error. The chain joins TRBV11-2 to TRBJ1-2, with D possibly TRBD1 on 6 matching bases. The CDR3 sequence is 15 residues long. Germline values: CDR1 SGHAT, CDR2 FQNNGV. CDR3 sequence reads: CTSSLDPSGEYGYTF. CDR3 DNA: TGTACCAGCAGCTTAGATCCCTCAGGGGAGTATGGCTACACCTTC.

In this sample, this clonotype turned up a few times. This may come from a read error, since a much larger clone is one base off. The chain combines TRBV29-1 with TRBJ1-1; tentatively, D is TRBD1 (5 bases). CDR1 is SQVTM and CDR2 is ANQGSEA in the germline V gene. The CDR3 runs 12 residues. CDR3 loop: CSVRNSDTEVFF. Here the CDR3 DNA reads TGCAGCGTTAGGAATTCGGACACTGAAGTTTTCTTT.

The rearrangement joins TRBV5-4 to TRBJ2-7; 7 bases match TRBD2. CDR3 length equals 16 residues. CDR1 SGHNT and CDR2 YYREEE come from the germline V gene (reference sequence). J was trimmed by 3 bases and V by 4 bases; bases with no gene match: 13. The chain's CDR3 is CASSPLGGRGNYEQYF. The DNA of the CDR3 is TGTGCCAGCAGCCCCCTAGGCGGGAGAGGGAACTACGAGCAGTACTTC.

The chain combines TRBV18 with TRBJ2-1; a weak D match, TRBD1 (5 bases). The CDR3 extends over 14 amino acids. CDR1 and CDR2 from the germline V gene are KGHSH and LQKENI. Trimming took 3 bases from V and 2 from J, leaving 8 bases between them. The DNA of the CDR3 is TGTGCCAGCTCACCGGCAGGGACCTACAATGAGCAGTTCTTC. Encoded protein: CASSPAGTYNEQFF.

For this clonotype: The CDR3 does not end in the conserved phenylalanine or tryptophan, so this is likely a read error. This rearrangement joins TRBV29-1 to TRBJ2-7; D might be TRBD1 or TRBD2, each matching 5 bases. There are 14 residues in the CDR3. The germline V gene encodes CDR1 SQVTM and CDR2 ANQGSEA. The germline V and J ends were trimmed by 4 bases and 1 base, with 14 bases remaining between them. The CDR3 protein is CSVVRGTNSYEQYL. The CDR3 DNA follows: TGCAGCGTTGTGAGGGGAACCAATTCCTACGAGCAGTACTTG.

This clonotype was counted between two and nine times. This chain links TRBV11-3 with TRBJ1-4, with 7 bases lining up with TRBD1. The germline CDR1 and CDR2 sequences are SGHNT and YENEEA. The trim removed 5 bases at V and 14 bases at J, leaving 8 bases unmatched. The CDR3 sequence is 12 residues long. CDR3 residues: CASSPDRAQLFF. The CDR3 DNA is TGTGCCAGCAGCCCAGACAGGGCACAGCTGTTTTTT.

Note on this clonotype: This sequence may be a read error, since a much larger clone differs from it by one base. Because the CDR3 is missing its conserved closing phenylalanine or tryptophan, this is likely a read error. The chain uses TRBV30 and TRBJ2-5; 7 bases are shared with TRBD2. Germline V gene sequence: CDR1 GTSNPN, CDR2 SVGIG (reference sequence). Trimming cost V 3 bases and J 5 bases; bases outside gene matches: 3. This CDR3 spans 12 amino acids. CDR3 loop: CAWRGAGETQYI. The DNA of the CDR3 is TGTGCCTGGAGAGGAGCGGGGGAGACCCAGTACATC.

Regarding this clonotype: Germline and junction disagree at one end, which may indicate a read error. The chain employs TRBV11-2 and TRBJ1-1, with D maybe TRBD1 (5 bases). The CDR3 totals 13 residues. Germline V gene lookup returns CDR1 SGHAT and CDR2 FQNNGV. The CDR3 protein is CVSRVTGNTEAFF. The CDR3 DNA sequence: TGTGTCAGCAGAGTCACAGGGAACACTGAAGCTTTCTTT.

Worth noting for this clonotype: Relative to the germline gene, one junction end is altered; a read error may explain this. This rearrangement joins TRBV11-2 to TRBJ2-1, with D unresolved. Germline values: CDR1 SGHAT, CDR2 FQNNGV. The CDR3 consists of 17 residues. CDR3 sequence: CSSSLRPRLRFYNEQFF. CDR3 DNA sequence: TGTTCCAGCAGCTTACGACCGAGACTGAGATTCTACAATGAGCAGTTCTTC.

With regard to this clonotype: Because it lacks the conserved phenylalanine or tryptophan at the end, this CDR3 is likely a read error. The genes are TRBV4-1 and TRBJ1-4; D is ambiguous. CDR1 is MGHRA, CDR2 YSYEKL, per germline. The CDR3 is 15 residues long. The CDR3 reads CVSSQEVPSNEKLFL. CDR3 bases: TGCGTCAGCAGCCAAGAGGTTCCCTCGAATGAAAAACTGTTTCTT.

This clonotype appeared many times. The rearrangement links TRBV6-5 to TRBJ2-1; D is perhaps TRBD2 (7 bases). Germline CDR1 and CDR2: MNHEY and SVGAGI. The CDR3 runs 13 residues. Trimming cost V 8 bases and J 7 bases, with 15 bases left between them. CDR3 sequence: CASQRGGANEQFF. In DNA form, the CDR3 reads TGTGCCAGCCAAAGGGGGGGGGCTAATGAGCAGTTCTTC.

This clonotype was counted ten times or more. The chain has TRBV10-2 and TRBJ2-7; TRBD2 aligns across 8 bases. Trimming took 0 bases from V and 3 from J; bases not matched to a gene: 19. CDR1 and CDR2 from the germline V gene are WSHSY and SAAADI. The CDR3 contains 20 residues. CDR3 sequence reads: CASSESGGSRGRLTFYEQYF. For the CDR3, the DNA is TGCGCCAGCAGTGAGTCGGGCGGTTCTCGCGGGAGGCTCACCTTCTACGAGCAGTACTTC.

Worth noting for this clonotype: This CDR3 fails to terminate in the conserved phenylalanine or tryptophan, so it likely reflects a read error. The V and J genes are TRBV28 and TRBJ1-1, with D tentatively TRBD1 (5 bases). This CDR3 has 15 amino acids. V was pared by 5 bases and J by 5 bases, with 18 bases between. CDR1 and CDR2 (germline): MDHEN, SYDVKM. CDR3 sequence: CASSPAGGVRTEAFL. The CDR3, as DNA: TGTGCCAGCAGTCCCGCCGGGGGGGTGCGGACTGAAGCTTTCCTT.

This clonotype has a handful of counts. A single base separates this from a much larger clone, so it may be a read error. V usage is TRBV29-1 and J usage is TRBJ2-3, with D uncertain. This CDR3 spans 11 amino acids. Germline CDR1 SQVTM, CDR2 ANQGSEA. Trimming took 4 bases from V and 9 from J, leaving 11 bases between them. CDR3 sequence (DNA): TGCAGCGTTGCCCTGGTGGCCACGCAGTATTTT. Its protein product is CSVALVATQYF.